This is a list of T cell receptor beta chains from one sample in a study of blood T cell repertoires in COVID-19. Assay used: immunoSEQ multiplex PCR; TCRdb lists only in-frame clones, some missing. The sample carries 40,000 to 55,000 clones, roughly nine tenths recorded once. The specimen sequenced was peripheral blood. The receptor source for this set is a human donor in a cohort sampled during active COVID-19. Both conserved end residues are trimmed from each CDR3. D genes are given only for firm matches.

TRBJ1-2 | NA | TRBV6-1 | ASSEGQSPGYGYT
TRBJ2-5 | TRBD1 | TRBV5-4 | ASSTDRGRETQY
TRBJ2-7 | NA | TRBV11-2 | ASSLARASYEQY
TRBJ2-1 | NA | TRBV10-1 | ASTARFSYNEQF
TRBJ2-3 | NA | TRBV7-2 | ASQGLTSTDTQY
TRBJ2-6 | NA | TRBV28 | ASSPSDVPGGANVLT
TRBJ2-7 | TRBD2 | TRBV2 | ATWDSGGHSYEQY
TRBJ2-2 | TRBD2 | TRBV9 | ASSVGVGRSTGELF
TRBJ2-1 | NA | TRBV5-1 | ASSPEGSPYNEQF
TRBJ2-5 | NA | TRBV3-1/TRBV3-2 | ASSQTDYVRH
TRBJ2-2 | TRBD2 | TRBV4-3 | ASSQGMGLAGGTTGELF
TRBJ2-2 | TRBD2 | TRBV19 | ASSMGSGRKTGELF
TRBJ2-3 | TRBD2 | TRBV3-1/TRBV3-2 | ASSQAVGLAGPGDTQY
TRBJ2-4 | NA | TRBV14 | ASSHGLGNIQY
TRBJ2-1 | TRBD1 | TRBV6-6 | ASSPQGAPFNPQF
TRBJ1-4 | NA | TRBV13 | ASSLEGANEKLF
TRBJ1-1 | NA | TRBV21-1 | ASTRFEGETEAF
TRBJ1-3 | NA | TRBV3-1/TRBV3-2 | ASSQVVSSGNTIY
TRBJ2-1 | TRBD1 | TRBV18 | ASSPYQQGANEQF
TRBJ2-1 | TRBD1 | TRBV7-9 | ASSSRGQRDRGLNEQF
TRBJ2-3 | TRBD2 | TRBV10-2 | ASPSGRSTDTQY
TRBJ1-2 | NA | TRBV6-5 | ASNRERGYGYT
TRBJ2-2 | NA | TRBV5-1 | ASSPRGRGAV